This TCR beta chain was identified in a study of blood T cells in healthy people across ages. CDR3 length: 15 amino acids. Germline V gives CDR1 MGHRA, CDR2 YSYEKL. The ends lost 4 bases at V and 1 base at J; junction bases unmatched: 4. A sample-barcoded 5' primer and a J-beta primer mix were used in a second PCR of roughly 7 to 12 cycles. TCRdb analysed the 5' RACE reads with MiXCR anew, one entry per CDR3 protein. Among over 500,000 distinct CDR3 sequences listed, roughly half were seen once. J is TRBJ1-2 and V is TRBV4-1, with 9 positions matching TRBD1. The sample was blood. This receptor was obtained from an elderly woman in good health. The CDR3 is CASSRPGQGNYGYTF. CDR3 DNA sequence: TGCGCCAGCAGCCGACCGGGACAGGGTAACTATGGCTACACCTTC.